Listed here is a single TCR beta chain. Its antigen is unknown. Relative to the germline gene, one junction end is altered; a read error may explain this. CD45RO negativity and positive selection for CCR7 defined naive CD8 cells, a population that excluded terminally differentiated effector memory CD45RA+ cells. Donors were healthy HIV-negative adults without recent acute infections or vaccinations. Clones were read by immunoSEQ multiplex PCR, and TCRdb kept only the in-frame ones, dropping some. The data hold roughly 2 million clones, with about 94% observed a single time. This CDR3 region has 14 residues. Germline CDR1 and CDR2: SSHAT and FNYEAQ (reference sequence). The record originates from a study of shared clonotypes between healthy human individuals. Regarding the study as a whole: Among a few donors, approximately 5% of naive CD4 clonotypes were found in common.

The clonotype comes from a man younger than 35 in good health. Material: naive CD8+ T cells sorted from blood. The chain employs TRBV7-7 and TRBJ2-5, with TRBD1 identical over 8 bases. For the CDR3, the DNA is TGTGCTAGCAGCCAAACAGGGGGACAGGAGACCCAGTACTTC. Translation: CASSQTGGQETQYF.